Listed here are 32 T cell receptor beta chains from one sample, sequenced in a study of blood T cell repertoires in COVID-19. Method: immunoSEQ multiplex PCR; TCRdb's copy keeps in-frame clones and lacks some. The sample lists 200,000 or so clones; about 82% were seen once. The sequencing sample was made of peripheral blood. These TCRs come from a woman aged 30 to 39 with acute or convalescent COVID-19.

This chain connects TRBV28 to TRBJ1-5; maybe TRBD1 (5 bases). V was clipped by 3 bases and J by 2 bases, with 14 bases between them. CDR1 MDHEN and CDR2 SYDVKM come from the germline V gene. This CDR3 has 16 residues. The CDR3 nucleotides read TGTGCCAGCAGTTTCCCTTCGGGGGTTCGCAATCAGCCCCAGCATTTT. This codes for CASSFPSGVRNQPQHF. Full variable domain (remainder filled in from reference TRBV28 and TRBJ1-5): DVKVTQSSRYLVKRTGEKVFLECVQDMDHENMFWYRQDPGLGLRLIYFSYDVKMKEKGDIPEGYSVSREKKERFSLILESASTNQTSMYLCASSFPSGVRNQPQHFGDGTRLSIL.

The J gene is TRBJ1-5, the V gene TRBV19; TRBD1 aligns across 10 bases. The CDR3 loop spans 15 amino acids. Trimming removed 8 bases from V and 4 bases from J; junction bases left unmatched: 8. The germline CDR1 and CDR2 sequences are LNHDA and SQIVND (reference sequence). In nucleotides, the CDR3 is TGTGCCAGTCGGCCGACAGGGGGCTCTAATCAGCCCCAGCATTTT. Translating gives CASRPTGGSNQPQHF.

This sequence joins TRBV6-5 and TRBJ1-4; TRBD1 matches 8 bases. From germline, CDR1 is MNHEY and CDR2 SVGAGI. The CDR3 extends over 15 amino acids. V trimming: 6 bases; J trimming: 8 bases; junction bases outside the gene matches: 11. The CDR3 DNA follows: TGTGCCAGCAGCGATCGGGCAGGGGGCAGGGAAAAACTGTTTTTT. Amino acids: CASSDRAGGREKLFF.

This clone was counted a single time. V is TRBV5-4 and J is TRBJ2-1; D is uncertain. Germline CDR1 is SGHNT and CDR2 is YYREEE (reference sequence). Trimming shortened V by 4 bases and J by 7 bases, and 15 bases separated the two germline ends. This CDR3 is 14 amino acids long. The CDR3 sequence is CASSPGREVNEQFF. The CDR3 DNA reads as TGTGCCAGCAGCCCGGGTAGAGAGGTGAATGAGCAGTTCTTC.

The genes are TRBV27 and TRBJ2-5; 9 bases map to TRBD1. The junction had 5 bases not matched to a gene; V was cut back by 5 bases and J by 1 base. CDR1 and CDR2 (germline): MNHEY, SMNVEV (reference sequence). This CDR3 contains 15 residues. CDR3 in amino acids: CASSPEQGAQETQYF. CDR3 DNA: TGTGCCAGCAGTCCGGAACAGGGGGCCCAAGAGACCCAGTACTTC.

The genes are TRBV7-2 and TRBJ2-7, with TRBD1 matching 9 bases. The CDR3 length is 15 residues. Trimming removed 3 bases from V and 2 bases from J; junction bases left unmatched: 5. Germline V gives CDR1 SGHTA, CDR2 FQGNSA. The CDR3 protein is CASSFGDRATYEQYF. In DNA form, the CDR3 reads TGTGCCAGCAGCTTTGGGGACAGGGCGACCTACGAGCAGTACTTC.

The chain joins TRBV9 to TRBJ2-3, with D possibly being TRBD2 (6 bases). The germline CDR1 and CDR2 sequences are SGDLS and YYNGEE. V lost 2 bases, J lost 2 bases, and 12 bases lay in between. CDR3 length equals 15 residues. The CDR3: CASSVTLAHTDTQYF. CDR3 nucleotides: TGTGCCAGCAGCGTTACCCTAGCGCACACAGATACGCAGTATTTT.

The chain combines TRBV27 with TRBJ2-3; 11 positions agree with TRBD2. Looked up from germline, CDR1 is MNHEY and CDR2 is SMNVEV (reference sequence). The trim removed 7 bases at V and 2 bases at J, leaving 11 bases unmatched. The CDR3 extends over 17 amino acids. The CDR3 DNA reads TGTGCCAGCAACCAAGGAGTAGCGGGAGGGCACACAGATACGCAGTATTTT. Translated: CASNQGVAGGHTDTQYF.

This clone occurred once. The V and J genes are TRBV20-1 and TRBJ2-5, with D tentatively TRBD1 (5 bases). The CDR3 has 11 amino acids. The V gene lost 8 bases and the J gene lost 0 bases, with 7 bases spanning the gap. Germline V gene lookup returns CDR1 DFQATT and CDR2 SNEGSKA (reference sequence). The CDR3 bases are TGCAGTACGACAGACCAAGAGACCCAGTACTTC. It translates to CSTTDQETQYF.

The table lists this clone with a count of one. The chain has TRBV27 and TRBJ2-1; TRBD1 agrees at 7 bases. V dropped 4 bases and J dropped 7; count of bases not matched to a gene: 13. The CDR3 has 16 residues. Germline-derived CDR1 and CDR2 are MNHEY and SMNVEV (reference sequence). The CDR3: CASSWSQGHSVNEQFF. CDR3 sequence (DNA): TGTGCCAGCAGTTGGTCACAGGGGCATAGCGTGAATGAGCAGTTCTTC.

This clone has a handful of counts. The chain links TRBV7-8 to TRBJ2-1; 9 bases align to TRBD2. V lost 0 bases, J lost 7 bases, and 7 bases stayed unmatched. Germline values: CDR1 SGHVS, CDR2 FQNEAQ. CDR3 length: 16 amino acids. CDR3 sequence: CASSLALGLAGNEQFF. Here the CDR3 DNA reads TGTGCCAGCAGCTTAGCGCTGGGACTAGCTGGAAATGAGCAGTTCTTC.

CDR3 in DNA: TGCGCCAGCAGCCGGACAGGGCCCGAGACTGAAGCTTTCTTT. This gives the protein CASSRTGPETEAFF. The chain uses TRBV5-1 and TRBJ1-1, with 8 bases fitting TRBD1. The germline gives CDR1 SGHRS, CDR2 YFSETQ. Trimming took 4 bases from V and 5 from J; bases not matched to a gene: 7. The CDR3 is 14 residues long.

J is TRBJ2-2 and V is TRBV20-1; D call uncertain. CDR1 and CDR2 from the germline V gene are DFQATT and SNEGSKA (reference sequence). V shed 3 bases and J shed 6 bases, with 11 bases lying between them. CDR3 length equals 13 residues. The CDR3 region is CSASVAVAGELFF. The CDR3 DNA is TGCAGTGCTAGTGTTGCGGTAGCCGGGGAGCTGTTTTTT.

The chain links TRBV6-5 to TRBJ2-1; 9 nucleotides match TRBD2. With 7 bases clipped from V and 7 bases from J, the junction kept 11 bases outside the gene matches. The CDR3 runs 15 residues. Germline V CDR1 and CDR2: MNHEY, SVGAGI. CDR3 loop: CASIAGLARHNEQFF. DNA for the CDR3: TGTGCCAGCATCGCTGGACTAGCGCGGCATAATGAGCAGTTCTTC.

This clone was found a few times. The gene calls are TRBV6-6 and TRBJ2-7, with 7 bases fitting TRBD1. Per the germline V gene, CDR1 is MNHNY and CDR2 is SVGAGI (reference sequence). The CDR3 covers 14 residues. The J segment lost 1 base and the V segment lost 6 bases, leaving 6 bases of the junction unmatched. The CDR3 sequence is CASRYGQASYEQYF. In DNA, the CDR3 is TGTGCCAGCAGATATGGACAGGCTTCCTACGAGCAGTACTTC.

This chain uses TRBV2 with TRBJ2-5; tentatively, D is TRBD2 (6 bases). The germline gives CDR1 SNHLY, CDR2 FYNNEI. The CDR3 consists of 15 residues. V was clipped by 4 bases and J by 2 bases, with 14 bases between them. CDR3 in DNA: TGTGCCAGCAGTGTAGAACTAGCCTTGCAAGAGACCCAGTACTTC. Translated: CASSVELALQETQYF.

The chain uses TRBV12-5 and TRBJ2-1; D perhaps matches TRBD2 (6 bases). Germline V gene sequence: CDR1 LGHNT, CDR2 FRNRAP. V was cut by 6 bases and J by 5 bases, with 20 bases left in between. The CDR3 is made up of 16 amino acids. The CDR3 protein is CASGQEGQGGNNEQFF. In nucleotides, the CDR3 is TGTGCTAGTGGCCAGGAGGGCCAGGGAGGAAACAATGAGCAGTTCTTC.

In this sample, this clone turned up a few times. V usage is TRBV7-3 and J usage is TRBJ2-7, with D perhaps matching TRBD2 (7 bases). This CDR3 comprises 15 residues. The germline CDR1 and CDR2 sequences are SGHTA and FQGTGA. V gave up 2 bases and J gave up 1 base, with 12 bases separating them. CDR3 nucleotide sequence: TGTGCCAGCAGCTTATTCGGGGGGACATCCTACGAGCAGTACTTC. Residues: CASSLFGGTSYEQYF.

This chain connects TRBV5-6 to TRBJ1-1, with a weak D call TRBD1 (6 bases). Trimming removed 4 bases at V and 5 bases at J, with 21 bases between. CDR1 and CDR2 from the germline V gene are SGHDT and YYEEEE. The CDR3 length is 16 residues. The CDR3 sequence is CASSENRATGGTEAFF. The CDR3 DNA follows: TGTGCCAGCAGCGAGAACAGGGCCACCGGGGGGACTGAAGCTTTCTTT. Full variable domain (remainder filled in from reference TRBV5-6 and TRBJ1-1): DAGVTQSPTHLIKTRGQQVTLRCSPKSGHDTVSWYQQALGQGPQFIFQYYEEEERQRGNFPDRFSGHQFPNYSSELNVNALLLGDSALYLCASSENRATGGTEAFFGQGTRLTVV.

The CDR3 is CASSQGSGPRGEQFF. The CDR3 DNA reads TGTGCCAGCAGCCAAGGTAGCGGGCCGCGCGGTGAGCAGTTCTTC. This chain uses TRBV3-1 (or the pseudogene TRBV3-2) with TRBJ2-1; 7 positions agree with TRBD2. The CDR3 length is 15 residues. With V trimmed by 1 base and J by 9 bases, 9 bases remained unmatched. Germline V gene data show CDR1 as LGHDT and CDR2 as YNNKEL (reference sequence).

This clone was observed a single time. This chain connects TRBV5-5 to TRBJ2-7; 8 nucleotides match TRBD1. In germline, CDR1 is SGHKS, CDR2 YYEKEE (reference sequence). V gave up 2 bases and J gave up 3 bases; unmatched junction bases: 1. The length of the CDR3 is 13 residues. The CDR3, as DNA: TGTGCCAGCAGCTTTACAGGGGGCTACGAGCAGTACTTC. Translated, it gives CASSFTGGYEQYF. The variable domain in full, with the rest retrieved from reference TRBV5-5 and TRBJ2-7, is DAGVTQSPTHLIKTRGQQVTLRCSPISGHKSVSWYQQVLGQGPQFIFQYYEKEERGRGNFPDRFSARQFPNYSSELNVNALLLGDSALYLCASSFTGGYEQYFGPGTRLTVT.

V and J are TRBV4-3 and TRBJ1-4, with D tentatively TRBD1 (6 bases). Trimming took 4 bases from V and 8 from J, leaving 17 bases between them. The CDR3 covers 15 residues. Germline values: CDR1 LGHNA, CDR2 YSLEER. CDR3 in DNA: TGCGCCAGCAGCCCCAGTGGGGGCTCATTAGAAAAACTGTTTTTT. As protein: CASSPSGGSLEKLFF.

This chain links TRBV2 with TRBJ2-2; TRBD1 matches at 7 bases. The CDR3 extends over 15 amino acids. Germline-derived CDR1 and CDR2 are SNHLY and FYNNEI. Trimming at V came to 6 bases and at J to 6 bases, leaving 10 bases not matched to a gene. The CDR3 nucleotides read TGTGCCAGCAGCCTTTATAACAGGGGACCCGGGGAGCTGTTTTTT. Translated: CASSLYNRGPGELFF.

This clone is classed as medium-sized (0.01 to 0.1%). CDR3: CASSPLLSDSSYGYTF. The CDR3 region has the DNA TGTGCCAGCAGCCCACTACTATCGGACAGCTCCTATGGCTACACCTTC. The chain joins TRBV4-2 to TRBJ1-2; D possibly corresponds to TRBD1 (6 bases). V lost 4 bases and J 4 bases, leaving 19 bases between the germline ends. Germline CDR1 and CDR2: LGHNA and YNFKEQ. The CDR3 extends over 16 amino acids.

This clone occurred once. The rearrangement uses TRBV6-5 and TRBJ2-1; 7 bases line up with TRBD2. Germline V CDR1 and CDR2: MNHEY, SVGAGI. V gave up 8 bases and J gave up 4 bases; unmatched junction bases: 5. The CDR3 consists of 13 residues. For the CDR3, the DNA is TGTGCCAGCCGGGACTATCGTTACAATGAGCAGTTCTTC. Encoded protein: CASRDYRYNEQFF.

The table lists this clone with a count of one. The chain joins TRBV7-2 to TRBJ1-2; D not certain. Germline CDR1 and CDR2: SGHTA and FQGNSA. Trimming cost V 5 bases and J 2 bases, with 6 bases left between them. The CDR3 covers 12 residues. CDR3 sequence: CASSRTNYGYTF. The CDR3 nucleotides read TGTGCCAGCAGCAGAACAAACTATGGCTACACCTTC.

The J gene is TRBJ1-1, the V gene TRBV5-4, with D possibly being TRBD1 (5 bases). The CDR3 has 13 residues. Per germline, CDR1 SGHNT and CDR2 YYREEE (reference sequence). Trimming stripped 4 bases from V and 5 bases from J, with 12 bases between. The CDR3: CASSDDSGTEAFF. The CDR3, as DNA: TGTGCCAGCAGCGACGACAGTGGGACTGAAGCTTTCTTT.

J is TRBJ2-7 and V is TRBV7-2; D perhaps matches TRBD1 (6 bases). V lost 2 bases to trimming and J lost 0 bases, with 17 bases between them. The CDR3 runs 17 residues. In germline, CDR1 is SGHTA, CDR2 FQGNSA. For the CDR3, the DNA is TGTGCCAGCAGCTTACCTGCACAGGGTAGGGTCTCCTACGAGCAGTACTTC. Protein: CASSLPAQGRVSYEQYF.

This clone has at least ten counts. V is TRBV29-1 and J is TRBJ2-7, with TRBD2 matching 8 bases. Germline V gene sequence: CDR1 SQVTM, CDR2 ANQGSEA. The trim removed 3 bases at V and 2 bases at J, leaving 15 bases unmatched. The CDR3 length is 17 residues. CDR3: CSVEAPSGSGTAYEQYF. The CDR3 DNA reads TGCAGCGTTGAGGCTCCCAGCGGGAGTGGAACCGCCTACGAGCAGTACTTC.

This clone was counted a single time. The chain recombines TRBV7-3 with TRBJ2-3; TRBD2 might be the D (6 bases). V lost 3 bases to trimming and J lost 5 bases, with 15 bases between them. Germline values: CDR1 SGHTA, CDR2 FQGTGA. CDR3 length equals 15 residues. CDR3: CASSLSGGLVDTQYF. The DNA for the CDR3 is TGTGCCAGCAGCTTGAGTGGGGGGTTGGTAGATACGCAGTATTTT.

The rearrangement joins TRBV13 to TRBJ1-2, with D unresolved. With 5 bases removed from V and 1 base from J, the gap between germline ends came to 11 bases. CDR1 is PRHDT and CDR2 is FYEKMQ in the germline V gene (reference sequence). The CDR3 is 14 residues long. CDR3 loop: CASSPEGFNYGYTF. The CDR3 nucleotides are TGTGCCAGCAGCCCAGAGGGCTTTAACTATGGCTACACCTTC.

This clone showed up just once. The CDR3 spells CASSPRQGETQYF. The CDR3, as DNA: TGTGCCAGCAGCCCCAGACAGGGAGAGACCCAGTACTTC. The chain has TRBV27 and TRBJ2-5; 7 bases match TRBD1. Trimming took 6 bases from V and 4 from J; bases not matched to a gene: 5. This CDR3 has 13 amino acids. Germline V lookup: CDR1 MNHEY, CDR2 SMNVEV (reference sequence).